The next 31 T cell receptor beta chains were all read from a single sample in a study of blood T cells in healthy people across ages. A second PCR, run for about 6 to 11 cycles, used a sample-barcoded 5' primer plus a J-beta primer mix. TCRdb re-analysed the 5' RACE reads in MiXCR, keeping a single row per CDR3 protein. The top ten hold roughly 25% of the sample, which has 600,000 or so distinct CDR3 sequences, 45% to 55% seen once. The sequenced material came from blood. The receptors come from a man older than 75 in good health.

CDR3 in amino acids: CAISAESTGTAGTQYF. The CDR3 region has the DNA TGTGCCATCAGTGCTGAGTCGACAGGGACCGCCGGGACCCAGTACTTC. The chain has TRBV10-3 and TRBJ2-5; TRBD1 aligns across 7 bases. This CDR3 is 16 amino acids long. Losses at the gene ends were 4 bases for V and 7 bases for J; bases not matched to a gene: 15. From germline, CDR1 is ENHRY and CDR2 SYGVKD.

The chain uses TRBV7-2 and TRBJ1-6, with unresolved D. This CDR3 has 17 residues. The V gene's germline CDR1 is SGHTA and CDR2 FQGNSA. Between the trimmed V and J ends, which lost 5 bases and 6 bases, there was a span of 20 bases. The CDR3: CASSSQASLRGNSPLHF. The CDR3 nucleotides are TGTGCCAGCAGCAGCCAGGCCTCCCTGCGGGGTAATTCACCCCTCCACTTT. Full variable domain (remainder filled in from reference TRBV7-2 and TRBJ1-6): GAGVSQSPSNKVTEKGKDVELRCDPISGHTALYWYRQSLGQGLEFLIYFQGNSAPDKSGLPSDRFSAERTGGSVSTLTIQRTQQEDSAVYLCASSSQASLRGNSPLHFGNGTRLTVT.

The rearrangement uses TRBV20-1 and TRBJ2-3; TRBD2 aligns across 9 bases. From germline, CDR1 is DFQATT and CDR2 SNEGSKA (reference sequence). V dropped 3 bases and J dropped 2; count of bases not matched to a gene: 3. CDR3 length equals 14 residues. The CDR3 DNA reads TGCAGTGCTAGGCGGGGGGGGAACACAGATACGCAGTATTTT. Amino acid sequence: CSARRGGNTDTQYF.

The chain combines TRBV12-3 or TRBV12-4 with TRBJ1-4; 9 positions match TRBD1. Germline trimming cut 5 bases from V and 10 bases from J; bases unmatched to any gene: 11. This CDR3 has 15 residues. CDR3 residues: CASSPTPGQGGKLFF. DNA for the CDR3: TGTGCCAGCAGTCCAACTCCGGGACAGGGTGGAAAACTGTTTTTT.

The chain recombines TRBV6-6 with TRBJ1-4; D gene ambiguous. Trimming shortened V by 0 bases and J by 6 bases, and 5 bases separated the two germline ends. The CDR3 extends over 13 amino acids. CDR1 and CDR2 from the germline V gene are MNHNY and SVGAGI (reference sequence). The DNA of the CDR3 is TGTGCCAGCAGTTACTCGAAAGATGAAAAACTGTTTTTT. Translating gives CASSYSKDEKLFF.

Many counts were recorded for this clonotype. The gene calls are TRBV6-6 and TRBJ2-3, with 13 nucleotides matching TRBD2. The V gene's germline CDR1 is MNHNY and CDR2 SVGAGI (reference sequence). The CDR3 has 16 residues. The V gene end was trimmed by 0 bases and the J gene end by 6 bases; junction bases not matched to a gene: 3. The CDR3 loop is CASSYSLAGGPDTQYF. CDR3 coding DNA: TGTGCCAGCAGTTACTCACTAGCGGGAGGGCCGGATACGCAGTATTTT.

The chain joins TRBV4-1 to TRBJ1-2, with D unclear. Trimming left V 4 bases short and J 3 bases short, with 15 bases between. Per germline, CDR1 MGHRA and CDR2 YSYEKL. The CDR3 sequence is 15 residues long. The CDR3 loop reads CASSPYLDSDYGYTF. The CDR3 DNA sequence: TGCGCCAGCAGCCCCTACTTGGACTCTGACTATGGCTACACCTTC.

The chain joins TRBV7-2 to TRBJ2-5; 8 bases match TRBD2. Germline loops: CDR1 SGHTA, CDR2 FQGNSA. The V gene end was trimmed by 0 bases and the J gene end by 6 bases; junction bases not matched to a gene: 12. CDR3 length: 17 residues. CDR3 sequence reads: CASSLASSGRAVKTQYF. In DNA, the CDR3 is TGTGCCAGCAGCTTAGCATCTTCCGGGAGGGCCGTTAAGACCCAGTACTTC.

As regards this clonotype: A single base separates this from a much larger clone, so it may be a read error. V is TRBV6-6 and J is TRBJ2-5; TRBD2 matches 12 bases. Germline V CDR1 and CDR2: MNHNY, SVGAGI (reference sequence). This CDR3 spans 13 amino acids. CDR3 DNA sequence: TGTGCCAGCAGTCGGGGACTAGCGGGCCCTTGGTTCTTC. Its protein product is CASSRGLAGPWFF.

About this clonotype itself: One end of the junction does not line up with germline, which may come from a read error. This chain connects TRBV6-4 to TRBJ2-6; either TRBD1 or TRBD2 may fit D (5 bases each). There are 15 residues in the CDR3. Germline V gene lookup returns CDR1 MRHNA and CDR2 SNTAGT. This chain's CDR3 is CASSSQGAGANALTF. CDR3 nucleotides: TGTGCCAGCAGCTCTCAGGGAGCTGGGGCCAACGCCCTGACTTTC.

The gene calls are TRBV11-2 and TRBJ1-1; D gene ambiguous. This CDR3 comprises 13 residues. V was pared by 0 bases and J by 2 bases, with 4 bases between. CDR1 and CDR2 from the germline V gene are SGHAT and FQNNGV. The CDR3 reads CASSLEDNTEAFF. Written as DNA, the CDR3 is TGTGCCAGCAGCTTAGAGGACAACACTGAAGCTTTCTTT.

In this sample, this clonotype turned up a few times. The rearrangement links TRBV28 to TRBJ2-4, with 9 bases lining up with TRBD1. V shed 1 base, J shed 9 bases, and the junction held 7 bases outside the gene matches. Germline lookup yields CDR1 MDHEN and CDR2 SYDVKM. CDR3 size: 15 residues. For the CDR3, the DNA is TGTGCCAGCAGTTTATCGGGACAGGGTTTCGGCATTCAGTACTTC. Encoded protein: CASSLSGQGFGIQYF.

Only a few counts were recorded for this clonotype. The V gene is TRBV7-9, the J gene TRBJ2-3; D possibly corresponds to TRBD2 (6 bases). Germline CDR1 and CDR2: SEHNR and FQNEAQ (reference sequence). There are 15 residues in the CDR3. V dropped 5 bases and J dropped 4 bases, with 16 bases sitting between them. The CDR3 DNA reads TGTGCCAGCAGCCGGTCGGGGGATCCCGCAGATACGCAGTATTTT. Translated: CASSRSGDPADTQYF.

The rearrangement joins TRBV11-1 to TRBJ2-1; unclear D gene. The V gene's germline CDR1 is SGHAT and CDR2 FQDESV (reference sequence). This CDR3 has 13 residues. The V gene lost 0 bases and the J gene lost 11 bases, with 11 bases spanning the gap. The CDR3 loop reads CASSLASGYKQFF. CDR3 nucleotide sequence: TGTGCCAGCAGCTTAGCTTCTGGATATAAGCAGTTCTTC.

This rearrangement joins TRBV7-9 to TRBJ2-1; 9 bases are a match to TRBD2. The J call may be in error: the DNA end matches TRBJ2-7 better. Germline CDR1 reads SEHNR; CDR2 reads FQNEAQ (reference sequence). The CDR3 covers 15 residues. The DNA of the CDR3 is TGTGCCAGCCATCCGGGACTAGCCTCCTACAATGAGCAGTACTTC. Translating gives CASHPGLASYNEQYF.

This sequence joins TRBV29-1 and TRBJ1-2; 10 bases are shared with TRBD1. The V gene end was trimmed by 2 bases and the J gene end by 5 bases; junction bases not matched to a gene: 8. The CDR3 has 15 amino acids. From germline, CDR1 is SQVTM and CDR2 ANQGSEA. CDR3 nucleotides: TGCAGCGTTGAAATCCGGACAGGGGGAAGTTATGGCTACACCTTC. It is translated as CSVEIRTGGSYGYTF.

The chain links TRBV15 to TRBJ2-3; the D gene is possibly TRBD2 (5 bases). Trimming removed 0 bases from V and 3 bases from J, with 16 bases in between. Germline CDR1 reads LNHNV; CDR2 reads YYDKDF (reference sequence). There are 17 residues in the CDR3. The CDR3 DNA is TGTGCCACCAGCAGAGATCCCTACTCTAGAGGGACAGATACGCAGTATTTT. Its translation is CATSRDPYSRGTDTQYF.

This clonotype was counted a single time. The chain carries TRBV29-1 and TRBJ2-3; D is unresolved. CDR3 length equals 12 residues. The V end lost 8 bases, the J end lost 1 base, and 10 bases lay between the germline ends. Per germline, CDR1 SQVTM and CDR2 ANQGSEA. In DNA form, the CDR3 reads TGCAGCATACTTGGGGGCACAGATACGCAGTATTTT. This encodes CSILGGTDTQYF.

The chain combines TRBV20-1 with TRBJ2-7; D is uncertain. This CDR3 contains 15 residues. Germline CDR1 and CDR2: DFQATT and SNEGSKA (reference sequence). V lost 1 base to trimming and J lost 2 bases, with 15 bases between them. The CDR3 region is CSARGPARWTYEQYF. In DNA form, the CDR3 reads TGCAGTGCTAGAGGCCCCGCCAGGTGGACCTACGAGCAGTACTTC.

The J gene is TRBJ2-2, the V gene TRBV20-1; 7 bases are shared with TRBD1. The germline CDR1 and CDR2 sequences are DFQATT and SNEGSKA (reference sequence). V shed 4 bases, J shed 5 bases, and the junction held 1 base outside the gene matches. The CDR3 contains 12 residues. The DNA of the CDR3 is TGCAGTGCTACACAGGGGACCGGGGAGCTGTTTTTT. Amino acid sequence: CSATQGTGELFF.

This rearrangement joins TRBV5-1 to TRBJ2-1, with D hard to call. The CDR3 loop spans 15 amino acids. The V gene's germline CDR1 is SGHRS and CDR2 YFSETQ. V gave up 2 bases and J gave up 4 bases, with 13 bases separating them. The CDR3 region has the DNA TGCGCCAGCAGCTTCCCGCCAGCGCCTTACAATGAGCAGTTCTTC. It specifies CASSFPPAPYNEQFF. The full variable domain, rest sourced from reference TRBV5-1 and TRBJ2-1, is KAGVTQTPRYLIKTRGQQVTLSCSPISGHRSVSWYQQTPGQGLQFLFEYFSETQRNKGNFPGRFSGRQFSNSRSEMNVSTLELGDSALYLCASSFPPAPYNEQFFGPGTRLTVL.

This clonotype appeared a single time. Given a much more abundant clone one base away, this may be a read error. This chain links TRBV6-2 or TRBV6-3 with TRBJ2-1; TRBD2 agrees at 8 bases. The end of the DNA aligns better with TRBJ2-7, so the J call may be wrong. Germline V gene data show CDR1 as MNHEY and CDR2 as SVGEGT. The CDR3 covers 14 residues. The CDR3, as DNA: TGTGCCAGCTCTAGCGGGTACTCCTACAATGAGCAGTACTTC. Amino acids: CASSSGYSYNEQYF.

This clonotype has a count of ten or more. The chain carries TRBV7-3 and TRBJ1-2; 7 nucleotides agree with TRBD1. CDR1 and CDR2 from the germline V gene are SGHTA and FQGTGA. V trimming: 5 bases; J trimming: 4 bases; junction bases outside the gene matches: 10. The CDR3 is 15 residues long. CDR3: CASSVDRDGGYGYTF. The CDR3 DNA follows: TGTGCCAGCAGCGTCGACAGGGACGGCGGCTATGGCTACACCTTC.

The chain carries TRBV20-1 and TRBJ2-1, with 12 bases lining up with TRBD2. Germline V gene sequence: CDR1 DFQATT, CDR2 SNEGSKA (reference sequence). The CDR3 contains 15 residues. V lost 0 bases, J lost 6 bases, and 3 bases stayed unmatched. DNA for the CDR3: TGCAGTGCTAGAGATCCTAGCGGGGGGGCCAATGAGCAGTTCTTC. Translating gives CSARDPSGGANEQFF.

This clonotype was observed many times. The V call is TRBV6-2 or TRBV6-3, the J call TRBJ2-1, with D possibly being TRBD2 (5 bases). Trimming left V 5 bases short and J 4 bases short, with 18 bases between. The CDR3 loop spans 16 amino acids. The germline gives CDR1 MNHEY, CDR2 SVGEGT. The CDR3 sequence: CASSPQSGSLYNEQFF. The CDR3, as DNA: TGTGCCAGCAGTCCGCAATCGGGATCCCTATACAATGAGCAGTTCTTC.

The chain carries TRBV4-3 and TRBJ1-2; tentatively, D is TRBD1 (6 bases). Deletions cut 0 bases from V and 8 bases from J, with 10 bases between. CDR1 is LGHNA and CDR2 is YSLEER in the germline V gene. This CDR3 is built from 13 residues. CDR3 coding DNA: TGCGCCAGCAGCCAAGACGGGACATGGGGCTACACCTTC. Amino acid sequence: CASSQDGTWGYTF.

V gene TRBV20-1 combines with J gene TRBJ2-3; TRBD2 agrees at 14 bases. This CDR3 region has 16 residues. CDR1 and CDR2 from the germline V gene are DFQATT and SNEGSKA (reference sequence). Unmatched junction bases numbered 5, after V lost 3 bases and J lost 3 bases. The CDR3 DNA is TGCAGTGCTAGGACTAGCGGGAGGGTGTTGACAGATACGCAGTATTTT. It encodes CSARTSGRVLTDTQYF.

V usage is TRBV14 and J usage is TRBJ1-6, with D hard to call. Germline values: CDR1 SGHDN, CDR2 FVKESK. V lost 1 base to trimming and J lost 10 bases, with 8 bases between them. CDR3 length equals 13 residues. CDR3 sequence: CASSQVTGSPLHF. DNA of the CDR3: TGTGCCAGCAGCCAAGTGACGGGGTCACCCCTCCACTTT.

V and J are TRBV4-2 and TRBJ1-6; D is possibly TRBD1 (6 bases). The V end was cut by 0 bases, the J end by 5 bases, with 14 bases between. Per the germline V gene, CDR1 is LGHNA and CDR2 is YNFKEQ. The CDR3 has 17 amino acids. CDR3 nucleotide sequence: TGTGCCAGCAGCCAAGATCGGGGGGGCAGAGATAATTCACCCCTCCACTTT. The encoded protein is CASSQDRGGRDNSPLHF.

V and J are TRBV19 and TRBJ2-3, with a possible D match to TRBD2 (6 bases). The CDR3 loop spans 15 amino acids. Germline V CDR1 and CDR2: LNHDA, SQIVND (reference sequence). V gave up 6 bases and J gave up 1 base, with 14 bases separating them. CDR3 amino acids: CASRGGGGGTDTQYF. In DNA form, the CDR3 reads TGTGCCAGTAGGGGAGGCGGTGGCGGCACAGATACGCAGTATTTT.

This clonotype was counted ten times or more. The chain's CDR3 is CASAASGGAYEQFF. Written as DNA, the CDR3 is TGTGCCAGCGCCGCTAGCGGGGGGGCCTATGAGCAGTTCTTC. This chain joins TRBV6-5 and TRBJ2-1, with 12 bases identical to TRBD2. The V gene's germline CDR1 is MNHEY and CDR2 SVGAGI. With V trimmed by 8 bases and J by 8 bases, 7 bases remained unmatched. This CDR3 spans 14 amino acids.